The clone carrying this TCR beta chain was observed a few times. The sample originates from a study of regulatory T cells in long-lasting Graves disease. Arm-PCR with iRepertoire HTBI primers amplified the CDR3 regions for these TCR beta libraries. TCRdb re-called the multiplex PCR reads through MiXCR, storing one row per CDR3 protein. The sample consists of 550,000 to 600,000 distinct CDR3 sequences, more than 15% of them appearing once. As for time point: newly diagnosed GD, antithyroid drugs for less than 3 months. With RNA extracted from PBMCs as input, the TCR library was made. CDR1 and CDR2 (germline): LGHNA, YNFKEQ. There are 15 residues in the CDR3. V lost 1 base and J 7 bases, leaving 14 bases between the germline ends. The data were also submitted as part of a second study, on T cells in Graves' hyperthyroidism and ophthalmopathy.

The V gene is TRBV4-2, the J gene TRBJ2-1; tentative D call: TRBD2 (5 bases). Material: peripheral blood mononuclear cells (PBMCs), obtained at new diagnosis, from a patient treated with antithyroid drugs. The sequence was collected from a young man with Graves disease. CDR3 coding DNA: TGTGCCAGCAGCCAAGGCCGAGAACCGGGGAATGAGCAGTTCTTC. Residues: CASSQGREPGNEQFF.